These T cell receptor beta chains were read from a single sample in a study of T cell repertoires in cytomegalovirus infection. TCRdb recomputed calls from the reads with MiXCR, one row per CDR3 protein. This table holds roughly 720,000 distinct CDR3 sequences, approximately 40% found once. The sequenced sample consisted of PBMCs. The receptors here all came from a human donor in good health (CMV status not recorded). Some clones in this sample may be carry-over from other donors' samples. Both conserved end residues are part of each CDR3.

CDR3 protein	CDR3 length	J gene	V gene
CASRDRDNEKLFF	13	TRBJ1-4	TRBV19
CANMSGFGEEQFF	13	TRBJ2-1	TRBV12-3/TRBV12-4
CSSSVHRDAGATEAFF	16	TRBJ1-1	TRBV7-9
CASSLAAASYGYTF	14	TRBJ1-2	TRBV7-2
CASSLAIGVAGHNEQFF	17	TRBJ2-1	TRBV5-1
CASSLAGLAYNEQFF	15	TRBJ2-1	TRBV5-1
CASSTRDRMGETQYF	15	TRBJ2-5	TRBV28
CASSLWSTGNTEAFF	15	TRBJ1-1	TRBV7-8
CASSLAGGATGELFF	15	TRBJ2-2	TRBV7-6
CASSLRGTGNYGYTF	15	TRBJ1-2	TRBV7-2
CSVSRSGGANYGYTF	15	TRBJ1-2	TRBV29-1
CASSPTSTDTQYF	13	TRBJ2-3	TRBV28
CASGLAGVGGELFF	14	TRBJ2-2	TRBV12-3/TRBV12-4
CASSLLTREYEQFF	14	TRBJ2-1	TRBV14